One sample yielded the 27 T cell receptor beta chains listed below, sequenced in a study of T cell repertoires in cytomegalovirus infection. No antigen has been identified for these receptors. TCRdb used MiXCR to reprocess the reads, holding one entry per CDR3 protein. The repertoire holds around 430,000 distinct CDR3 sequences, with about 39% as singletons. Source: cultured PBMCs, taken from culture after CMV antigen stimulation. These receptors came from a human donor in good health (CMV status not recorded). Some clones in this sample may be carry-over from other donors' samples.

The V gene is TRBV12-3 or TRBV12-4, the J gene TRBJ2-4; 7 positions agree with TRBD2. The CDR3 extends over 13 amino acids. With 1 base clipped from V and 7 bases from J, the junction kept 1 base outside the gene matches. As DNA, the CDR3 is TGTGCCAGCAGTTTAGGGGAGGGGAACATTCAGTACTTC. Translated: CASSLGEGNIQYF.

This chain links TRBV27 with TRBJ2-7, with TRBD1 matching 9 bases. The CDR3 runs 14 residues. The V gene end was trimmed by 5 bases and the J gene end by 3 bases; junction bases not matched to a gene: 5. The germline CDR1 and CDR2 sequences are MNHEY and SMNVEV (reference sequence). The CDR3 loop is CASSVGTGSYEQYF. CDR3 nucleotide sequence: TGTGCCAGCAGTGTCGGGACAGGGAGCTACGAGCAGTACTTC.

The J gene is TRBJ2-1, the V gene TRBV7-8; 7 bases fit TRBD2. Germline V gene lookup returns CDR1 SGHVS and CDR2 FQNEAQ. The CDR3 loop spans 16 amino acids. J lost 2 bases, V lost 6 bases, and 10 bases had no gene match. The CDR3 DNA reads as TGTGCCAGCAGGTTTGGGAGGGTAGCGGCCTACAATGAGCAGTTCTTC. Translated, it gives CASRFGRVAAYNEQFF.

V and J are TRBV6-2 or TRBV6-3 and TRBJ1-1; D call uncertain. Deletions cut 3 bases from V and 6 bases from J, with 8 bases between. CDR3 length equals 12 residues. Germline loops: CDR1 MNHEY, CDR2 SVGEGT. The CDR3 nucleotides are TGTGCCAGCAGTTATCCTGGTGCTGAAGCTTTCTTT. Amino acids: CASSYPGAEAFF.

This clonotype turned up a few times. This chain's CDR3 is CASQSARDSPETQYF. CDR3 nucleotides: TGTGCCAGCCAATCGGCCCGGGACTCTCCAGAGACCCAGTACTTC. The V gene is TRBV28, the J gene TRBJ2-5, with D perhaps matching TRBD2 (6 bases). This CDR3 contains 15 residues. Germline CDR1 is MDHEN and CDR2 is SYDVKM. V dropped 8 bases and J dropped 4 bases, with 20 bases sitting between them.

This clonotype was found once. The chain uses TRBV29-1 and TRBJ2-7; D possibly corresponds to TRBD2 (6 bases). This CDR3 spans 12 amino acids. Trimming cost V 4 bases and J 2 bases, with 9 bases left between them. CDR1 is SQVTM, CDR2 ANQGSEA, per germline. The CDR3 DNA reads as TGCAGCGTTGGGGGGGAAGCCTACGAGCAGTACTTC. Protein: CSVGGEAYEQYF.

The V and J genes are TRBV3-1 and TRBJ1-1; D ambiguous. Germline-derived CDR1 and CDR2 are LGHDT and YNNKEL (reference sequence). This CDR3 has 15 amino acids. V lost 4 bases, J lost 1 base, and 13 bases lay in between. The CDR3 DNA is TGTGCCAGCAGCCTAATCTCAGCCTCGAACACTGAAGCTTTCTTT. Its protein product is CASSLISASNTEAFF.

This clonotype was detected only a few times. The chain couples TRBV7-2 to TRBJ1-2, with D hard to call. The CDR3 loop spans 11 amino acids. Germline CDR1 reads SGHTA; CDR2 reads FQGNSA. Trimming pared 2 bases from V and 7 bases from J, leaving 5 bases between. The CDR3 loop reads CASSLFRGYTF. The DNA for the CDR3 is TGTGCCAGCAGCTTATTTCGTGGCTACACCTTC.

In its sample, this clonotype was seen a few times. The chain carries TRBV7-2 and TRBJ1-2; maybe TRBD1 (6 bases). Trimming removed 5 bases from V and 4 bases from J, with 14 bases in between. CDR1 is SGHTA and CDR2 is FQGNSA in the germline V gene. There are 14 residues in the CDR3. CDR3 sequence (DNA): TGTGCCAGCAGCCACGGGGGGGACACCTATGGCTACACCTTC. It is translated as CASSHGGDTYGYTF. The variable domain in full, completed from reference TRBV7-2 and TRBJ1-2, reads GAGVSQSPSNKVTEKGKDVELRCDPISGHTALYWYRQSLGQGLEFLIYFQGNSAPDKSGLPSDRFSAERTGGSVSTLTIQRTQQEDSAVYLCASSHGGDTYGYTFGSGTRLTVV.

CDR3 loop: CASSTSTSWPYEQYF. CDR3 DNA sequence: TGTGCCAGCAGCACATCTACCTCTTGGCCCTACGAGCAGTACTTC. V gene TRBV7-2 combines with J gene TRBJ2-7; D unclear. V lost 5 bases and J lost 2, with 16 bases in between. Germline V gene lookup returns CDR1 SGHTA and CDR2 FQGNSA. The CDR3 sequence is 15 residues long.

The chain links TRBV19 to TRBJ2-2; tentative D call: TRBD2 (5 bases). Germline CDR1 and CDR2: LNHDA and SQIVND (reference sequence). Trimming pared 4 bases from V and 5 bases from J, leaving 11 bases between. The CDR3 extends over 14 amino acids. Written as DNA, the CDR3 is TGTGCCAGTAGTACCTTCAGCGGAACCGGGGAGCTGTTTTTT. Translating it yields CASSTFSGTGELFF.

This clonotype was found a few times. This rearrangement joins TRBV12-3 or TRBV12-4 to TRBJ1-3; no definite D call. V lost 7 bases and J 0 bases, leaving 16 bases between the germline ends. This CDR3 has 16 amino acids. The DNA for the CDR3 is TGTGCCAGCAAACCTCGACGGGAAAGCTCTGGAAACACCATATATTTT. Translated: CASKPRRESSGNTIYF.

A word on this clonotype: The conserved final phenylalanine or tryptophan is absent from the CDR3, which likely points to a read error. The chain recombines TRBV7-6 with TRBJ2-3; D gene uncertain. With 1 base removed from V and 2 bases from J, the gap between germline ends came to 7 bases. The CDR3 is 14 residues long. From germline, CDR1 is SGHVS and CDR2 FNYEAQ. The CDR3 DNA reads TGTGCCAGCAGCTTAGTGGACCCCACAGATACGCAGTATTAT. Translated, it gives CASSLVDPTDTQYY.

This clonotype was counted a few times. This sequence joins TRBV6-1 and TRBJ2-5; perhaps TRBD1 as D (5 bases). V was cut by 6 bases and J by 2 bases, with 10 bases left in between. The CDR3 runs 13 residues. From germline, CDR1 is MNHNS and CDR2 SASEGT. CDR3 in amino acids: CASSGQVQETQYF. As DNA, the CDR3 is TGTGCCAGCAGCGGACAAGTACAAGAGACCCAGTACTTC.

The genes are TRBV5-6 and TRBJ2-3; 7 bases align to TRBD2. Germline CDR1 and CDR2: SGHDT and YYEEEE. V lost 6 bases to trimming and J lost 5 bases; unmatched junction nucleotides: 6. The CDR3 extends over 13 amino acids. CDR3: CASTGGRGDTQYF. The CDR3 DNA is TGTGCCAGCACCGGGGGGAGAGGAGATACGCAGTATTTT.

The V gene is TRBV4-1, the J gene TRBJ1-1; D possibly corresponds to TRBD1 (6 bases). The CDR3 consists of 16 residues. The germline V gene has CDR1 MGHRA and CDR2 YSYEKL. The germline V and J ends were trimmed by 1 base and 3 bases, with 15 bases remaining between them. DNA for the CDR3: TGCGCCAGCAGCCAAGGTCAGGGGCTGTGGGACACTGAAGCTTTCTTT. Translation gives CASSQGQGLWDTEAFF.

The genes are TRBV7-9 and TRBJ2-3; D remains ambiguous. The CDR3 totals 12 residues. Trimming shortened V by 5 bases and J by 15 bases, and 18 bases separated the two germline ends. The germline V gene has CDR1 SEHNR and CDR2 FQNEAQ (reference sequence). CDR3 DNA: TGTGCCAGCAGCCGACCCAGTTGGAGTGAATATTTT. It specifies CASSRPSWSEYF.

This chain links TRBV30 with TRBJ1-1; tentative D call: TRBD1 (5 bases). The length of the CDR3 is 13 residues. Germline V gene lookup returns CDR1 GTSNPN and CDR2 SVGIG (reference sequence). Trimming left V 2 bases short and J 3 bases short, with 10 bases between. The CDR3 sequence: CAWSKGTDTEAFF. The CDR3 DNA reads TGTGCCTGGAGTAAGGGGACCGACACTGAAGCTTTCTTT.

The J gene is TRBJ1-2, the V gene TRBV2, with 8 bases matching TRBD1. The trim removed 7 bases at V and 4 bases at J, leaving 8 bases unmatched. The CDR3 sequence is 14 residues long. The germline V gene encodes CDR1 SNHLY and CDR2 FYNNEI. The CDR3 nucleotides are TGTGCCAGCACCGGACAGGGCAGGAGCTATGGCTACACCTTC. Protein product: CASTGQGRSYGYTF.

This clonotype occurred a few times. The V call is TRBV7-2, the J call TRBJ1-5, with D unclear. V shed 1 base and J shed 6 bases, with 10 bases lying between them. The germline V gene encodes CDR1 SGHTA and CDR2 FQGNSA. The CDR3 is made up of 14 amino acids. CDR3: CASSLGTFFQPQHF. The DNA of the CDR3 is TGTGCCAGCAGCTTAGGGACCTTTTTTCAGCCCCAGCATTTT. The variable domain in full, completed from reference TRBV7-2 and TRBJ1-5, reads GAGVSQSPSNKVTEKGKDVELRCDPISGHTALYWYRQSLGQGLEFLIYFQGNSAPDKSGLPSDRFSAERTGGSVSTLTIQRTQQEDSAVYLCASSLGTFFQPQHFGDGTRLSIL.

Comments on this clonotype: In this CDR3 the conserved last residue, phenylalanine or tryptophan, is missing, so a read error is likely. No DNA is shown, since the ends of the CDR3 on it are uncertain; the CDR3 is the one TCRdb lists. CDR3: CASSLGTGFV. This rearrangement joins TRBV7-4 to TRBJ1-1. The CDR3 comprises 10 residues, both ends counted. Germline lookup yields CDR1 SGHVT and CDR2 SQSDAQ.

The chain combines TRBV28 with TRBJ2-1; D not certain. Trimming stripped 1 base from V and 6 bases from J, with 13 bases between. Germline loops: CDR1 MDHEN, CDR2 SYDVKM. This CDR3 contains 15 residues. CDR3 DNA: TGTGCCAGCAGTTTATCCGGAAGGAGTGTCAATGAGCAGTTCTTC. Translating gives CASSLSGRSVNEQFF.

V is TRBV25-1 and J is TRBJ2-1, with a possible D match to TRBD2 (6 bases). Germline CDR1 reads MGHDK; CDR2 reads SYGVNS. The CDR3 length is 15 residues. The V gene lost 1 base and the J gene lost 4 bases, with 11 bases spanning the gap. The CDR3 protein is CASSESLAQYNEQFF. The CDR3 DNA is TGTGCCAGCAGTGAATCCCTAGCGCAGTACAATGAGCAGTTCTTC.

The chain has TRBV7-2 and TRBJ2-3; 7 nucleotides match TRBD2. CDR3 length: 15 residues. Germline V lookup: CDR1 SGHTA, CDR2 FQGNSA. V shed 5 bases, J shed 2 bases, and the junction held 7 bases outside the gene matches. CDR3 bases: TGTGCCAGCAGCCCCCAAGCGGGATACACAGATACGCAGTATTTT. Residues: CASSPQAGYTDTQYF.

The genes are TRBV7-9 and TRBJ2-1; 11 bases fit TRBD2. V gave up 2 bases and J gave up 3 bases; unmatched junction bases: 3. The CDR3 covers 16 residues. Germline V gene lookup returns CDR1 SEHNR and CDR2 FQNEAQ (reference sequence). For the CDR3, the DNA is TGTGCCAGCAGCTTACGGACTAGCGGGCTCTACAATGAGCAGTTCTTC. The encoded protein is CASSLRTSGLYNEQFF.

This rearrangement joins TRBV28 to TRBJ2-5; TRBD1 matches at 8 bases. The junction had 7 bases not matched to a gene; V was cut back by 8 bases and J by 5 bases. The length of the CDR3 is 13 residues. Germline V gene data show CDR1 as MDHEN and CDR2 as SYDVKM. DNA for the CDR3: TGTGCCAGCTTCGGACAGGGAGAGGAGACCCAGTACTTC. Protein sequence: CASFGQGEETQYF.

V and J are TRBV7-2 and TRBJ2-1; 13 bases match TRBD2. The germline gives CDR1 SGHTA, CDR2 FQGNSA. After removal of 4 bases from V and 5 bases from J, the junction contained 11 bases not matched to a gene. The CDR3 length is 18 residues. The DNA for the CDR3 is TGTGCCAGCAGCTCACCCCCGGGACTAGCGGGAAACCACAATGAGCAGTTCTTC. Encoded protein: CASSSPPGLAGNHNEQFF.